The 19 T cell receptor beta chains presented below share a single source sample, sequenced in a study of blood T cell repertoires in COVID-19. Sequenced by immunoSEQ multiplex PCR; TCRdb stores in-frame clones only, minus some. The sample includes under 250,000 clones, just under 90% of them seen just once. Sequencing was performed on peripheral blood. The receptors derive from a man aged 25-45 years with COVID-19, enrolled during active disease.

The chain couples TRBV5-6 to TRBJ2-7; possibly TRBD1 for D (5 bases). With 4 bases removed from V and 6 bases from J, the gap between germline ends came to 17 bases. CDR3 length equals 14 residues. Germline CDR1 is SGHDT and CDR2 is YYEEEE. The CDR3 loop reads CASSRPPGIGEQYF. CDR3 coding DNA: TGTGCCAGCAGCCGGCCGCCAGGGATTGGCGAGCAGTACTTC.

The CDR3 region is CASSSSQGTFEMAFSPLHF. For the CDR3, the DNA is TGTGCCAGCAGTTCCTCACAGGGAACCTTTGAAATGGCCTTTTCACCCCTCCACTTT. This chain uses TRBV6-4 with TRBJ1-6, with D perhaps TRBD1 (6 bases). V lost 5 bases, J lost 9 bases, and 29 bases lay in between. Per the germline V gene, CDR1 is MRHNA and CDR2 is SNTAGT. The CDR3 is made up of 19 amino acids.

V is TRBV21-1 and J is TRBJ2-7; the table's D call TRBD1 went unverified against the DNA. TRBV21-1 constitutes a pseudogene. CDR3 length: 14 residues. CDR3 residues: CASSKGQGAPEQYF. The DNA of the CDR3 is TGTGCCAGCAGCAAGGGACAGGGGGCGCCCGAGCAGTACTTC.

The chain has TRBV10-3 and TRBJ2-5; 8 bases fit TRBD1. The V segment lost 4 bases and the J segment 0 bases; nucleotides outside the gene matches: 4. The germline gives CDR1 ENHRY, CDR2 SYGVKD. The CDR3 is 15 residues long. This CDR3 is CAISGRTGNQETQYF. The CDR3 DNA reads as TGTGCCATCAGTGGCAGGACAGGGAACCAAGAGACCCAGTACTTC.

V gene TRBV5-1 combines with J gene TRBJ1-6, with 8 bases fitting TRBD1. Germline V gives CDR1 SGHRS, CDR2 YFSETQ. V lost 5 bases to trimming and J lost 5 bases; unmatched junction nucleotides: 6. CDR3 length equals 15 residues. The CDR3 here is CASRKDRANNSPLHF. Here the CDR3 DNA reads TGCGCCAGCAGAAAGGACAGGGCAAATAATTCACCCCTCCACTTT. The full variable domain, completed using reference TRBV5-1 and TRBJ1-6, is KAGVTQTPRYLIKTRGQQVTLSCSPISGHRSVSWYQQTPGQGLQFLFEYFSETQRNKGNFPGRFSGRQFSNSRSEMNVSTLELGDSALYLCASRKDRANNSPLHFGNGTRLTVT.

This rearrangement joins TRBV18 to TRBJ1-2; 9 nucleotides match TRBD1. V lost 4 bases to trimming and J lost 7 bases; unmatched junction nucleotides: 7. CDR3 length: 14 residues. Looked up from germline, CDR1 is KGHSH and CDR2 is LQKENI. CDR3 sequence (DNA): TGTGCCAGCTCACACGACAGGGGGGGAACTGGCTACACCTTC. As protein: CASSHDRGGTGYTF.

The J gene is TRBJ1-5, the V gene TRBV5-6; 7 bases match TRBD1. This CDR3 is built from 15 residues. V lost 5 bases and J lost 5; bases outside the gene matches: 10. Germline V gene sequence: CDR1 SGHDT, CDR2 YYEEEE. The CDR3 is CASRSLDRVDQPQHF. The CDR3 region has the DNA TGTGCCAGCAGGTCACTAGACAGGGTGGATCAGCCCCAGCATTTT.

This chain links TRBV11-2 with TRBJ2-1, with 7 nucleotides matching TRBD1. With 6 bases clipped from V and 5 bases from J, the junction kept 10 bases outside the gene matches. CDR3 length equals 15 residues. Germline assignment: CDR1 SGHAT and CDR2 FQNNGV. The CDR3 DNA sequence: TGTGCCAGCAGTCCCGGGACAGCAGTTAACAATGAGCAGTTCTTC. Its translation is CASSPGTAVNNEQFF.

The chain combines TRBV6-1 with TRBJ1-1; 8 bases are a match to TRBD1. The CDR3 is 14 amino acids. With V trimmed by 4 bases and J by 4 bases, 5 bases remained unmatched. Germline-derived CDR1 and CDR2 are MNHNS and SASEGT. The CDR3 region is CASSVQGVGTEAFF. CDR3 DNA sequence: TGTGCCAGCAGTGTACAGGGGGTAGGCACTGAAGCTTTCTTT.

This chain connects TRBV28 to TRBJ1-5, with D uncertain. V lost 2 bases and J lost 3, with 8 bases in between. CDR3 length equals 14 residues. Germline values: CDR1 MDHEN, CDR2 SYDVKM. CDR3 loop: CASSLTGYNQPQHF. For the CDR3, the DNA is TGTGCCAGCAGTTTAACGGGGTACAATCAGCCCCAGCATTTT.

The rearrangement links TRBV10-3 to TRBJ1-6; no clear D gene. This CDR3 is built from 12 residues. From germline, CDR1 is ENHRY and CDR2 SYGVKD. The germline V and J ends were trimmed by 4 bases and 7 bases, with 5 bases remaining between them. CDR3 residues: CAISGENSPLHF. For the CDR3, the DNA is TGTGCCATCAGTGGGGAGAATTCACCCCTCCACTTT.

The chain's CDR3 is CASSFATEVDGYTF. The CDR3, as DNA: TGTGCCAGCAGCTTTGCCACAGAAGTCGATGGCTACACCTTC. The J gene is TRBJ1-2, the V gene TRBV5-5, with D uncertain. The V and J ends lost 2 bases and 6 bases respectively, with 14 bases between them. Germline-derived CDR1 and CDR2 are SGHKS and YYEKEE (reference sequence). CDR3 size: 14 residues. Drawing the rest from reference TRBV5-5 and TRBJ1-2, the complete variable domain is DAGVTQSPTHLIKTRGQQVTLRCSPISGHKSVSWYQQVLGQGPQFIFQYYEKEERGRGNFPDRFSARQFPNYSSELNVNALLLGDSALYLCASSFATEVDGYTFGSGTRLTVV.

V usage is TRBV4-3 and J usage is TRBJ2-7; a weak D match, TRBD1 (6 bases). CDR1 is LGHNA and CDR2 is YSLEER in the germline V gene. Trimming removed 0 bases from V and 3 bases from J, with 15 bases in between. This CDR3 contains 16 residues. CDR3 nucleotides: TGCGCCAGCAGCCAAGAACTAACAGGGAAGGGCTACGAGCAGTACTTC. This gives the protein CASSQELTGKGYEQYF.

V gene TRBV13 combines with J gene TRBJ1-1; D gene unclear. The V end lost 0 bases, the J end lost 2 bases, and 4 bases lay between the germline ends. The germline V gene has CDR1 PRHDT and CDR2 FYEKMQ (reference sequence). The CDR3 loop spans 13 amino acids. As DNA, the CDR3 is TGTGCCAGCAGCTTAGGACAAAACACTGAAGCTTTCTTT. Its protein is CASSLGQNTEAFF.

This clone was seen once. CDR3: CASSPINRDGTDTQYF. The CDR3 coding sequence is TGTGCCAGCAGCCCCATAAACAGGGATGGCACAGATACGCAGTATTTT. The chain employs TRBV5-4 and TRBJ2-3; a weak D match, TRBD1 (6 bases). V was clipped by 4 bases and J by 1 base, with 16 bases between them. Germline lookup yields CDR1 SGHNT and CDR2 YYREEE (reference sequence). The CDR3 is 16 residues long.

The chain recombines TRBV5-6 with TRBJ2-1; D is possibly TRBD2 (6 bases). Germline V gives CDR1 SGHDT, CDR2 YYEEEE. The CDR3 length is 15 residues. Trimming removed 4 bases at V and 8 bases at J, with 19 bases between. The CDR3 sequence: CASSLTSIGGHEQFF. Here the CDR3 DNA reads TGTGCCAGCAGCCTGACTAGTATAGGCGGACATGAGCAGTTCTTC.

The chain links TRBV7-2 to TRBJ1-3, with 8 bases aligning to TRBD1. The germline V gene encodes CDR1 SGHTA and CDR2 FQGNSA. J lost 6 bases, V lost 5 bases, and 9 bases had no gene match. This CDR3 region has 15 residues. CDR3 DNA sequence: TGTGCCAGCAGCCTTGACAGGGGCGCGATAAACACCATATATTTT. It codes for CASSLDRGAINTIYF.

Remarks on this clone: Other DNA sequences from this sample encode an identical CDR3 as well. The V call is TRBV7-2, the J call TRBJ1-1, with D maybe TRBD1 (6 bases). The ends were cut back, 2 bases at V and 4 bases at J, with 11 bases in the middle. CDR1 and CDR2 (germline): SGHTA, FQGNSA. This CDR3 contains 14 residues. The CDR3 loop reads CASSLRGGGTEAFF. The CDR3 nucleotides are TGTGCCAGCAGCTTAAGGGGGGGTGGCACTGAAGCTTTCTTT.

The chain combines TRBV29-1 with TRBJ2-7; no definite D call. The germline V gene has CDR1 SQVTM and CDR2 ANQGSEA. This CDR3 region has 12 residues. V lost 4 bases to trimming and J lost 0 bases, with 7 bases between them. The CDR3 DNA is TGCAGCGTTGCCGAGTCCTCCTACGAGCAGTACTTC. Its translation: CSVAESSYEQYF.